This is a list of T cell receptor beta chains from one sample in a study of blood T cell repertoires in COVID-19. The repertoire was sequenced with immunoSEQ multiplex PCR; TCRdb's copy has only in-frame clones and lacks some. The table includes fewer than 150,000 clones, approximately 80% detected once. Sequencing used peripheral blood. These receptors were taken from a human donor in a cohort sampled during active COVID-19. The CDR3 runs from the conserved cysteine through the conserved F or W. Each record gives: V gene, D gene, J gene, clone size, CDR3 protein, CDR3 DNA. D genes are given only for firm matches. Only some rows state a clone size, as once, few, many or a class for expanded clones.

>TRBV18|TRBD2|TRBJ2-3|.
CASSPGTRMDTQYF
TGTGCCAGCTCACCCGGGACTAGAATGGATACGCAGTATTTT
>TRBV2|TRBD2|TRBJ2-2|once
CASSYLAGGTGELFF
TGTGCCAGCAGTTACCTAGCGGGGGGGACCGGGGAGCTGTTTTTT
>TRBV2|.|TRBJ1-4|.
CASSLLTGEGGEKLFF
TGTGCCAGCAGCCTCCTTACAGGAGAAGGAGGGGAAAAACTGTTTTTT
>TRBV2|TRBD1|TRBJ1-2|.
CASRTGGSDGYTF
TGTGCCAGCAGGACAGGGGGTAGTGATGGCTACACCTTC
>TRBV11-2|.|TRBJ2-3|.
CASSKNRVTDTQYF
TGTGCCAGCAGCAAGAACAGGGTGACAGATACGCAGTATTTT
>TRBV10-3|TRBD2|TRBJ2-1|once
CAMSRAGGRYNEQFF
TGTGCCATGTCTCGGGCGGGGGGCCGATACAATGAGCAGTTCTTC
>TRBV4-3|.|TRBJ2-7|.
CASSQDLPYEQYF
TGCGCCAGCAGCCAAGATCTCCCTTACGAGCAGTACTTC
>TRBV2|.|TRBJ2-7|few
CASSDGATALIEQYF
TGTGCCAGCAGTGACGGAGCTACCGCACTAATCGAGCAGTACTTC
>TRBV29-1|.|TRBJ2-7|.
CSVEDGGGYEQYF
TGCAGCGTTGAAGATGGAGGCGGCTACGAGCAGTACTTC
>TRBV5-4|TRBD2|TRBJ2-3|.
CASSFLAGGLDTQYF
TGTGCCAGCAGCTTCCTAGCGGGGGGGTTGGATACGCAGTATTTT
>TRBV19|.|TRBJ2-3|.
CASSISQISTDTQYF
TGTGCCAGTAGTATATCCCAGATTTCCACAGATACGCAGTATTTT
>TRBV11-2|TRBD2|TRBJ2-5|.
CASSLVLAGTETQYF
TGTGCCAGCAGCTTAGTACTAGCGGGTACGGAGACCCAGTACTTC
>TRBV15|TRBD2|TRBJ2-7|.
CATSSRREGSYEQYF
TGTGCCACCAGTTCCCGCCGGGAGGGGTCCTACGAGCAGTACTTC
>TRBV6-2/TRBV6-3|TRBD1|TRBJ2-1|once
CASSYSGAGQASYNEQFF
TGTGCCAGCAGTTACTCGGGCGCGGGACAGGCATCCTACAATGAGCAGTTCTTC
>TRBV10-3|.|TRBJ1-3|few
CAITDGGSGNTIYF
TGTGCCATCACAGACGGCGGCTCTGGAAACACCATATATTTT
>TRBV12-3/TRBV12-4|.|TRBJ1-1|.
CAAGRGLNTEAFF
TGTGCCGCCGGTAGGGGCCTGAACACTGAAGCTTTCTTT
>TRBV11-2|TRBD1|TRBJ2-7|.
CASSLDQGQGAYEQYF
TGTGCCAGCAGCTTAGATCAGGGGCAGGGGGCCTACGAGCAGTACTTC
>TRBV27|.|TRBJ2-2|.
CASSPTRLSGTGELFF
TGTGCCAGCAGTCCAACACGTCTCTCGGGCACCGGGGAGCTGTTTTTT
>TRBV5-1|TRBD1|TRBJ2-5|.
CASSLGGTGATNQETQYF
TGCGCCAGCAGCTTGGGTGGGACAGGGGCCACCAACCAAGAGACCCAGTACTTC
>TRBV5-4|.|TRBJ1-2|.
CASSLAGQPYGYTF
TGTGCCAGCAGCTTAGCAGGGCAACCCTATGGCTACACCTTC
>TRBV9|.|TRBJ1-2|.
CASSVAVGGSNYGYTF
TGTGCCAGCAGCGTAGCTGTGGGGGGATCAAACTATGGCTACACCTTC
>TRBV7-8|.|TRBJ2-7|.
CASSLQGTSYEQYF
TGTGCCAGCAGCTTACAGGGGACCTCCTACGAGCAGTACTTC
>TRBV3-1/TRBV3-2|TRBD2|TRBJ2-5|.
CASSQEGLAGPQETQYF
TGTGCCAGCAGCCAGGAGGGACTAGCGGGGCCACAAGAGACCCAGTACTTC
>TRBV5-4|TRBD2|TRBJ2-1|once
CASSRMRGGNEQFF
TGTGCCAGCAGCCGAATGCGGGGGGGGAATGAGCAGTTCTTC
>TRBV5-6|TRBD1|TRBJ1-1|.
CASSWGPGTGGAGNTEAFF
TGTGCCAGCAGCTGGGGTCCTGGGACAGGGGGCGCGGGGAACACTGAAGCTTTCTTT
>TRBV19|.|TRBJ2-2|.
CASSRWATGGPLNTGELFF
TGTGCCAGTAGTAGGTGGGCTACAGGAGGGCCATTGAACACCGGGGAGCTGTTTTTT
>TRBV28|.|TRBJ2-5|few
CASSLDGPGTQYF
TGTGCCAGCAGTTTAGACGGGCCGGGAACCCAGTACTTC
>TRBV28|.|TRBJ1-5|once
CASRPRQSNQPQHF
TGTGCCAGCAGGCCCCGACAGAGCAATCAGCCCCAGCATTTT
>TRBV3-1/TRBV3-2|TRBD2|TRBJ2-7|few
CASSPSAGMASYEQYF
TGTGCCAGCAGCCCCTCAGCGGGGATGGCCTCCTACGAGCAGTACTTC
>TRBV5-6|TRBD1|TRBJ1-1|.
CASSLINRGLTEAFF
TGTGCCAGCAGCTTGATCAACAGGGGGCTCACTGAAGCTTTCTTT
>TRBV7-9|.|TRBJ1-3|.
CASSFAAGNPGNTIYF
TGTGCCAGCAGCTTCGCCGCAGGGAACCCTGGAAACACCATATATTTT
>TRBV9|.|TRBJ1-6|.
CASSVATGELGNSPLHF
TGTGCCAGCAGCGTAGCTACGGGGGAGCTAGGGAATTCACCCCTCCACTTT
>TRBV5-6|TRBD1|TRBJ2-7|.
CASSLRGQGAAYEQYF
TGTGCCAGCAGCTTAAGGGGACAGGGGGCGGCCTACGAGCAGTACTTC
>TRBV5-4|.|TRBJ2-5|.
CASSLNGRRGETQYF
TGTGCCAGCAGCTTGAATGGGCGCAGGGGAGAGACCCAGTACTTC
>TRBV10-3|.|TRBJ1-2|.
CAISGGRGGYTF
TGTGCCATCAGCGGGGGGCGCGGAGGCTACACCTTC